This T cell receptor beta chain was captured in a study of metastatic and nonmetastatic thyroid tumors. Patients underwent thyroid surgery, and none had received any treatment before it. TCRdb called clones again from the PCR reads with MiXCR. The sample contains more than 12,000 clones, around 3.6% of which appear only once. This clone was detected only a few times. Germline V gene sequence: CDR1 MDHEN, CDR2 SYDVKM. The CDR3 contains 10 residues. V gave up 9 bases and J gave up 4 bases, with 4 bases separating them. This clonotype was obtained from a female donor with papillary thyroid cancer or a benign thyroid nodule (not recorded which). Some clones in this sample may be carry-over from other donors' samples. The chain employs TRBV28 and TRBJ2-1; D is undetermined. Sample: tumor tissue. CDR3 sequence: CASAYNEQFF. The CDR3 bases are TGTGCCAGTGCATACAATGAGCAGTTCTTC.